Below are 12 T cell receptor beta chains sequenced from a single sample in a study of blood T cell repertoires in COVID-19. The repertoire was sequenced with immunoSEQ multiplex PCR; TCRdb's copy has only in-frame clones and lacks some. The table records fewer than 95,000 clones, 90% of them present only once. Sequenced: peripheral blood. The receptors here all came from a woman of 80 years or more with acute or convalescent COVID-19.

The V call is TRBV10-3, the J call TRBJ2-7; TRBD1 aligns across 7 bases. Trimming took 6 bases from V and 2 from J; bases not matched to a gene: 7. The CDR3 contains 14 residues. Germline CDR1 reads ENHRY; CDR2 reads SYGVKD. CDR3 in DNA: TGTGCCATCAGGACCGGGACAGTTACCTACGAGCAGTACTTC. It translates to CAIRTGTVTYEQYF.

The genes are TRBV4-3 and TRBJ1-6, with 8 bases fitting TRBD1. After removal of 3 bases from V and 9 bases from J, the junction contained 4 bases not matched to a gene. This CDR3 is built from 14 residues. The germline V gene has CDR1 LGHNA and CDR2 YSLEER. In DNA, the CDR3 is TGCGCCAGCAGCCAGGGGACAGGCGGTTCACCCCTCCACTTT. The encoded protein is CASSQGTGGSPLHF.

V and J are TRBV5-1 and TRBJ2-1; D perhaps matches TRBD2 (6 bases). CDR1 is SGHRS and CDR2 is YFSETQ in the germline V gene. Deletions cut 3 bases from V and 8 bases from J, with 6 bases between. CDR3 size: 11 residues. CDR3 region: CASSSGDEQFF. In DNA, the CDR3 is TGCGCCAGCAGCTCGGGGGATGAGCAGTTCTTC.

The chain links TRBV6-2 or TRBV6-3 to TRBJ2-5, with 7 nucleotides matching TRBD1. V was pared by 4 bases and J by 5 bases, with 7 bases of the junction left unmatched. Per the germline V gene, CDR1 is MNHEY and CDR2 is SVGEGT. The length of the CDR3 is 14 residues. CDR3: CASSSAGGEETQYF. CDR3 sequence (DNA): TGTGCCAGCAGTTCTGCAGGGGGAGAGGAGACCCAGTACTTC.

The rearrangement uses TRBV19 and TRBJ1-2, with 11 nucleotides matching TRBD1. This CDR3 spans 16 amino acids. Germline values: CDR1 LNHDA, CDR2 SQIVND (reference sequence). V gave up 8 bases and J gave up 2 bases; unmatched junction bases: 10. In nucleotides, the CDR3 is TGTGCCAGTTCCGGGACAGGGGGAGGATTCAACTATGGCTACACCTTC. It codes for CASSGTGGGFNYGYTF.

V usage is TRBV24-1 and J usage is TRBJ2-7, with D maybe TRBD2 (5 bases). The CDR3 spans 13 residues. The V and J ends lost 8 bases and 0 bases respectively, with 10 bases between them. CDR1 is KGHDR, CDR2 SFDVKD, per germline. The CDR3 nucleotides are TGTGCCACCATTAAGCGGAGCTCCTACGAGCAGTACTTC. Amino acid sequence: CATIKRSSYEQYF.

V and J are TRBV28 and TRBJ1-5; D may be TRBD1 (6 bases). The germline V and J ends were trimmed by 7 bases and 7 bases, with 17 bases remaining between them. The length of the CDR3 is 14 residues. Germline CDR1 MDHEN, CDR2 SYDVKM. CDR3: CASNRNRVGQPQHF. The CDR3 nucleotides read TGTGCCAGCAACCGGAACAGGGTAGGCCAGCCCCAGCATTTT.

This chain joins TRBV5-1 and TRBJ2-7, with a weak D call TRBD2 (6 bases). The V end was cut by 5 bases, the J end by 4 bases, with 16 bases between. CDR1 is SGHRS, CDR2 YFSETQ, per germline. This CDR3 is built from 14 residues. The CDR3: CASRGQARGYEQYF. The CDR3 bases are TGCGCCAGCAGGGGGCAGGCCCGGGGGTACGAGCAGTACTTC. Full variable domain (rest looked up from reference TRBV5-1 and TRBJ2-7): KAGVTQTPRYLIKTRGQQVTLSCSPISGHRSVSWYQQTPGQGLQFLFEYFSETQRNKGNFPGRFSGRQFSNSRSEMNVSTLELGDSALYLCASRGQARGYEQYFGPGTRLTVT.

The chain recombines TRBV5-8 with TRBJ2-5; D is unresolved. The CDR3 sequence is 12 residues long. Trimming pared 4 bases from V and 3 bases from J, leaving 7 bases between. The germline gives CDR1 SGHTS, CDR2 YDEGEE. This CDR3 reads CASSREEETQYF. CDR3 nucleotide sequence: TGTGCCAGCAGCCGAGAAGAAGAGACCCAGTACTTC.

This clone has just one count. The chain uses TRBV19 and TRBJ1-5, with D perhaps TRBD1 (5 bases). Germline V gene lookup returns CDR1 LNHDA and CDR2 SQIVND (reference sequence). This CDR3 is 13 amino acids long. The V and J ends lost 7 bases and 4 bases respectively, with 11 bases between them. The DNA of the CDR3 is TGTGCCAGTACCAACAGACAGAATCAGCCCCAGCATTTT. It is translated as CASTNRQNQPQHF. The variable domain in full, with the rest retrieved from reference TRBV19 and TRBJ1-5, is DGGITQSPKYLFRKEGQNVTLSCEQNLNHDAMYWYRQDPGQGLRLIYYSQIVNDFQKGDIAEGYSVSREKKESFPLTVTSAQKNPTAFYLCASTNRQNQPQHFGDGTRLSIL.

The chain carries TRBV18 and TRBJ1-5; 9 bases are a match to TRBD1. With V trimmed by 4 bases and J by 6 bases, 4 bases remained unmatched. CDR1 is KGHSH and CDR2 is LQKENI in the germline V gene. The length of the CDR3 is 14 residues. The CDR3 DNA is TGTGCCAGCTCACTATTGGACAGGGGTCAGCCCCAGCATTTT. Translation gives CASSLLDRGQPQHF.

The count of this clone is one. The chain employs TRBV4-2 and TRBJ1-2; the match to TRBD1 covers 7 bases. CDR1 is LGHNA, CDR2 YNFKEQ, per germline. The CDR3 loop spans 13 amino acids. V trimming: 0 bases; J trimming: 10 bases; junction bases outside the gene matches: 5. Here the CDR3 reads CASSQDGTAVYTF. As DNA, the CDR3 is TGTGCCAGCAGCCAAGATGGGACAGCCGTCTACACCTTC.